This TCR beta chain derives from a study of human T cells and chemical hapten exposure. In the study overall: Small pooled library volume differences mainly caused per-sample TCR yield variation.

How the authors handled the data: TCR counts had a median of about 100,000 per sample and spanned about 23,224 to 750,000. MiXCR, run by TCRdb on the RACE reads, gives a single entry per CDR3 protein. These V and J calls originate from TCRdb's pipeline instead of the authors' own analysis. The profile shows 210,000 or so distinct CDR3 sequences, approximately 24% of them singletons. Time point in this sample: patch test 3, about 24 weeks after DPC sensitization. Indicated treatment: therapeutic diphenylcyclopropenone sensitization with weekly scalp DPC. The CDR3 contains 15 residues. Looked up from germline, CDR1 is MNHEY and CDR2 is SMNVEV (reference sequence). With 7 bases removed from V and 2 bases from J, the gap between germline ends came to 12 bases.

The V and J genes are TRBV27 and TRBJ2-6, with D tentatively TRBD1 or TRBD2 (5 bases each). Source: whole blood, taken in connection with sensitization to the hapten diphenylcyclopropenone (DPC). The origin of this receptor is a woman aged 40 to 49 with alopecia areata. Some clones in this sample may be carry-over from other donors' samples. The CDR3 sequence is CASTVEGPGANVLTF. The DNA for the CDR3 is TGTGCCAGCACCGTAGAGGGACCTGGGGCCAACGTCCTGACTTTC.